This TCR beta chain was profiled in a study of vaccination effects on CD4 cells after COVID-19. Study-level results: Healthy vaccine recipients' vaccine-induced clones were almost all SARS-CoV-2 mono-reactive. Recruitment yielded few convalescent patients, and the study had no early post-infection timepoints.

V gave up 2 bases and J gave up 3 bases, with 14 bases separating them. This CDR3 spans 15 amino acids. CDR1 is SGHAT and CDR2 is FQNNGV in the germline V gene. Sequencing followed a ViraFEST assay step that expanded antigen-specific CD4+ T cells with viral peptide pools. After around ten days in culture, the CD4+ T cells were isolated. Neither prior SARS-CoV-2 infection nor positive nucleocapsid antibodies were present in the vaccine recipients. Peptides at about 9.9 ug/ml and IL-2 at 10 IU/ml were added to fewer than 2.5 million PBMC per well. As to this clone: Its antigen is undetermined.

Libraries were prepared by immunoSEQ multiplex PCR; TCRdb keeps only in-frame clonotypes and omits some of them. The sample consists of 20,000 to 25,000 clones, approximately 71% of them appearing once. Sample: CD4+ T cells from PBMCs cultured with HCoV-OC43 spike peptides, taken before COVID-19 vaccination. Subset indicated: HCoV-OC43 spike overlapping peptide pool stimulation. This TCR was sampled from a human donor who received a COVID-19 vaccine. The chain couples TRBV11-2 to TRBJ2-7; no firm D call. The CDR3 protein is CASSLQPSQSYEQYF. CDR3 in DNA: TGTGCCAGCAGCTTACAACCGAGTCAGAGCTACGAGCAGTACTTC.